This TCR beta chain was sequenced for a study of immune characteristics of hereditary and idiopathic chronic pancreatitis. The study in broad terms: Local pancreatic immune cells and TCRbeta repertoires were profiled in hereditary and idiopathic chronic pancreatitis and were compared with control organ donor pancreases. The gDNA-based approach was selected because minimal in vitro experimental manipulation of pancreas-infiltrating T cells was involved. TCRbeta sequencing was performed on a few control pancreases, roughly 7 hereditary chronic pancreatitis pancreases and roughly 6 idiopathic chronic pancreatitis pancreases. Overall study results and their limits: Hereditary and idiopathic chronic pancreatitis differed in Vbeta-Jbeta gene family usage, including TRBV10, TRBV19, TRBV23 and TRBV5. Because patient tissue could be obtained only at the time of TPIAT, differences in disease duration may have affected the immune findings. Compared with controls, both chronic pancreatitis groups had significantly higher TCRbeta repertoire diversity and lower clonality. Chronic pancreatitis caused by alcohol use was excluded from the study. Among about 13 chronic pancreatitis patients, a positive correlation was found between numbers of productive TCR rearrangements and disease severity scores.

Patients undergoing total pancreatectomy with islet autotransplantation (TPIAT) were the source of the chronic pancreatitis pancreas tissue. Included chronic pancreatitis patients had no known history of diabetes. Genomic DNA was extracted directly from bulk pancreas tissue, without T cell sorting, for TCRbeta sequencing. At two US centers, pancreas tissues from patients and organ donors were collected on a consecutive basis. Remarks on this clone: No antigen is known for it. The record has no base qualities; no much larger clone is one base away.

Preparation of the library involved the immunoSEQ multiplex PCR assay. The TCRbeta CDR3 region and adjacent sequences were amplified and sequenced from pancreatic genomic DNA. Per the authors' processing: Repertoire diversity was assessed as a mean normalized Shannon-Wiener index, together with productive clonality and counts of productive rearrangements. The nonparametric Mann-Whitney U test was used to compare repertoire metrics between the control and chronic pancreatitis groups. CDR3beta sequences with identical amino acid composition and length across subjects were defined as shared clonotypes. Drawn from immuneACCESS, this table holds only the in-frame rearrangements with V and J called that TCRdb kept. Clones are partly lost; checked studies trace under half to an unresolved V gene and leave the rest unexplained. The V and J calls and clone size are taken from that table; D and trimming were inferred from the DNA. Recorded for this sample are 11,000 to 15,000 clones; roughly 80% of them occurred a single time. The ten largest make up approximately 15% of the sample.

CDR1 and CDR2, looked up from the germline V gene, are MDHEN and SYDVKM. Counted from cysteine to phenylalanine, this CDR3 has 16 amino acids. Only the CDR3 DNA is retained, 48 bases long and in frame from the first base. The germline V end is reduced by 2 bases and the J end by 2 bases; junction bases left unmatched: 3. The sequence joins TRBV28 to TRBJ2-1; 10 central bases correspond to TRBD1. This TCR was sampled from a human donor with chronic pancreatitis. Sequencing was carried out using pancreas tissue with hereditary chronic pancreatitis. The CDR3 region has the sequence CASSLGGTGAYNEQFF. The nucleotide sequence reads TGTGCCAGCAGTTTAGGGGGGACAGGGGCCTACAATGAGCAGTTCTTC.